In its sample, the clone carrying this T cell receptor beta chain was seen a few times. Authors' data handling: Reference gene primer amplification gave estimated nucleated cell counts. TCRdb keeps only in-frame clones here, not all; method: immunoSEQ multiplex PCR. V, J and clone size derive from that table, while D and trimming were established from the DNA sequence. The sample records 150,000 to 200,000 clones, approximately 85% being singletons. This CDR3 contains 14 residues. Trimming cost V 6 bases and J 7 bases; bases outside gene matches: 7. CDR1 and CDR2 from the germline V gene are MNHEY and SVGAGI. This sample stems from a study of blood T cell repertoires in COVID-19. Whole-study context: The United States, Italy and Spain were the sources of the acute and convalescent COVID-19 samples.

Sequences were obtained from peripheral blood. This chain joins TRBV6-5 and TRBJ1-5; 9 bases line up with TRBD1. The sequence was collected from a man aged 60-69 years with active or convalescent COVID-19. CDR3 sequence: CASRRTGVKQPQHF. CDR3 sequence (DNA): TGTGCCAGCAGAAGGACAGGGGTAAAACAGCCCCAGCATTTT.